The clone carrying this TCR beta chain occurred a few times. The target antigen is unknown. With listed TCR primers and previously described methods, bulk TCR libraries were prepared. One entry per CDR3 protein, called by TCRdb with MiXCR from the PCR reads. The sample has more than 85,000 distinct CDR3 sequences, roughly a third seen once. This specimen comes from a study of molecular identifiers for immune sequencing clone quantification. Each library that profiled naive CD8 cells came from roughly 18,000 to 920,000 sorted cells with 10%, 30% or 50% RNA. Germline V gives CDR1 MRHNA, CDR2 SNTAGT. This CDR3 contains 13 residues. With 0 bases removed from V and 6 bases from J, the gap between germline ends came to 5 bases. Study-wide points: Underestimation of highly expanded clone sizes could arise where identical TCR molecules share a barcode. More than 99% of effector molecules, versus under 1% of naive-cell molecules, belonged to clones above 20 RNA copies.

Sequenced input: naive CD8+ T cells from blood, with Jurkat cell RNA spiked in. Documented subset: FACS-sorted CD8+CD4-CCR7+CD45RA+ naive T cells. The V call is TRBV6-4, the J call TRBJ2-2, with D unresolved. The receptor's source is a human donor in good health. Some libraries in this study had Jurkat cell RNA spiked in. This CDR3 reads CASSDSLAGELFF. CDR3 nucleotides: TGTGCCAGCAGTGACTCGTTAGCCGGGGAGCTGTTTTTT.